The 10 T cell receptor beta chains below were found in one sample sequenced in a study of blood T cell repertoires in COVID-19. Clones were read by immunoSEQ multiplex PCR, and TCRdb kept only the in-frame ones, dropping some. The table includes around 260,000 clones, roughly 85% detected once. The sequencing sample was made of PBMCs or T cells enriched from blood (not recorded which). These receptors all come from a woman between 25 and 40 years old who had recovered from COVID-19.

The V and J genes are TRBV19 and TRBJ1-6, with a tentative D call TRBD1 (5 bases). The CDR3 spans 14 residues. V lost 8 bases, J lost 7 bases, and 15 bases lay in between. Looked up from germline, CDR1 is LNHDA and CDR2 is SQIVND (reference sequence). The CDR3 coding sequence is TGTGCCAGTGCCGACAGATTGCTGAATTCACCCCTCCACTTT. Amino acids: CASADRLLNSPLHF.

This clone came up once. V gene TRBV6-5 combines with J gene TRBJ1-1; D uncertain. The CDR3 has 12 residues. Trimming stripped 10 bases from V and 3 bases from J, with 12 bases between. In germline, CDR1 is MNHEY, CDR2 SVGAGI. CDR3 sequence: CATYRVYTEAFF. The CDR3 DNA follows: TGTGCCACCTACCGGGTCTACACTGAAGCTTTCTTT.

The chain is built from TRBV19 and TRBJ2-3; perhaps TRBD1 as D (5 bases). Germline V gives CDR1 LNHDA, CDR2 SQIVND (reference sequence). The V end was cut by 6 bases, the J end by 5 bases, with 18 bases between. The CDR3 spans 15 residues. The CDR3 here is CASRSVGASGDTQYF. CDR3 nucleotides: TGTGCCAGTAGATCGGTAGGGGCCTCTGGAGATACGCAGTATTTT.

This clone was detected a few times. The genes are TRBV19 and TRBJ1-1; a possible D gene is TRBD1 (5 bases). Germline assignment: CDR1 LNHDA and CDR2 SQIVND (reference sequence). This CDR3 comprises 14 residues. V dropped 7 bases and J dropped 0 bases, with 12 bases sitting between them. CDR3 amino acids: CASTPTAMNTEAFF. Written as DNA, the CDR3 is TGTGCCAGTACCCCGACAGCTATGAACACTGAAGCTTTCTTT.

This sequence joins TRBV7-2 and TRBJ1-1, with D uncertain. Germline loops: CDR1 SGHTA, CDR2 FQGNSA. The length of the CDR3 is 13 residues. V gave up 5 bases and J gave up 0 bases, with 7 bases separating them. The chain's CDR3 is CASSTELNTEAFF. In DNA form, the CDR3 reads TGTGCCAGCAGCACAGAGCTGAACACTGAAGCTTTCTTT.

This chain links TRBV19 with TRBJ2-1, with 8 bases identical to TRBD1. The CDR3 has 17 amino acids. The germline CDR1 and CDR2 sequences are LNHDA and SQIVND (reference sequence). V lost 2 bases to trimming and J lost 5 bases; unmatched junction nucleotides: 11. CDR3 bases: TGTGCCAGTAGTATATTTGCAGGGGGCGTTCCCAACAATGAGCAGTTCTTC. Translating it yields CASSIFAGGVPNNEQFF.

The CDR3 loop is CASSLGREKLFF. CDR3 bases: TGTGCCAGCAGTTTAGGTCGGGAAAAACTGTTTTTT. V gene TRBV28 combines with J gene TRBJ1-4; D gene ambiguous. Germline V lookup: CDR1 MDHEN, CDR2 SYDVKM. The CDR3 length is 12 residues. Trimming shortened V by 2 bases and J by 8 bases, and 6 bases separated the two germline ends.

The chain uses TRBV9 and TRBJ2-7, with 11 positions matching TRBD2. With 3 bases clipped from V and 2 bases from J, the junction kept 7 bases outside the gene matches. CDR1 and CDR2 from the germline V gene are SGDLS and YYNGEE. The CDR3 is made up of 16 amino acids. Here the CDR3 reads CASSEQGLAGTYEQYF. The CDR3 bases are TGTGCCAGCAGCGAGCAAGGACTAGCGGGTACCTACGAGCAGTACTTC.

This clone appeared a single time. This chain links TRBV27 with TRBJ2-4, with a weak D call TRBD2 (5 bases). Germline CDR1 reads MNHEY; CDR2 reads SMNVEV (reference sequence). V lost 5 bases, J lost 11 bases, and 19 bases lay in between. The CDR3 totals 14 residues. The chain's CDR3 is CASSPRTDSGVQYF. The CDR3 DNA follows: TGTGCCAGCAGTCCTCGGACGGACTCAGGCGTTCAGTACTTC.

This chain joins TRBV7-9 and TRBJ2-7; 7 bases align to TRBD1. The CDR3 totals 14 residues. Trimming at V came to 5 bases and at J to 2 bases, leaving 6 bases not matched to a gene. The germline V gene encodes CDR1 SEHNR and CDR2 FQNEAQ (reference sequence). CDR3 nucleotide sequence: TGTGCCAGCAGCATACGGGACAGACCCTACGAGCAGTACTTC. Amino acid sequence: CASSIRDRPYEQYF.